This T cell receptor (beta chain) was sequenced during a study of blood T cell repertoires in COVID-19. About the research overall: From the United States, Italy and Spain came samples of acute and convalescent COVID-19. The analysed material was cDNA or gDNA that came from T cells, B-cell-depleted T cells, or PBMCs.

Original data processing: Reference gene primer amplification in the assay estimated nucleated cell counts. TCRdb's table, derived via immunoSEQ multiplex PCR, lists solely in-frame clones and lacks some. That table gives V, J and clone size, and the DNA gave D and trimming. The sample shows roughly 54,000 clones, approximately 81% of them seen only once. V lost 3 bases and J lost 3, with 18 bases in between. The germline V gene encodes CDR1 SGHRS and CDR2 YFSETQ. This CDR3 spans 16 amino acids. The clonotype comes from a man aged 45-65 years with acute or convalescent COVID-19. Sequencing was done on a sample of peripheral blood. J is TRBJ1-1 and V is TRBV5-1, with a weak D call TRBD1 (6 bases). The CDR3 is CASSSRAGAEDTEAFF. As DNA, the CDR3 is TGCGCCAGCAGCTCGAGAGCGGGGGCTGAAGACACTGAAGCTTTCTTT.